This T cell receptor beta chain was recovered during a study of blood T cell repertoires in COVID-19. Study summary: Both acute and convalescent COVID-19 samples were obtained from the United States, Italy and Spain. T cells, B-cell-depleted T cells, or PBMCs provided the cDNA or gDNA that served as material.

Repertoires were generated with immunoSEQ multiplex PCR, while TCRdb's copy carries only in-frame clones and drops some. The data show some 250,000 clones, about 86% seen once. This clone was seen just once. V shed 3 bases and J 5 bases; nucleotides not matched to a gene: 6. Germline loops: CDR1 SGHNT, CDR2 YYREEE (reference sequence). The length of the CDR3 is 16 residues. The V and J genes are TRBV5-4 and TRBJ1-6; 9 positions match TRBD1. Sequencing was carried out using peripheral blood. The TCR was taken from a man younger than 40 with active or convalescent COVID-19. The CDR3 DNA sequence: TGTGCCAGCAGCTCCCCCGACAGGGGGGATAATTCACCCCTCCACTTT. It codes for CASSSPDRGDNSPLHF.